Reported below is one T cell receptor (beta chain). What it binds is not known. The data originate from a study of OX40 agonist ivuxolimab in advanced cancers. As for the study in general: In this trial design, patients received ivuxolimab intravenously at 0.01 to 10 mg/kg every 2 weeks. More than 35% of patients had received prior checkpoint inhibitor therapy. In three patients, partial responses were observed, one with hepatocellular carcinoma and two with cutaneous melanoma.

Data came from immunoSEQ multiplex PCR; TCRdb stores just in-frame clones and leaves some out. The sample carries tens of thousands of clones, 84% recorded once. Findings and limits, study-wide: CD8+ T cells (on average) carried more expanded clones than CD4+ T cells.

The V gene end was trimmed by 4 bases and the J gene end by 4 bases; junction bases not matched to a gene: 20. CDR1 SGHNT and CDR2 YYREEE come from the germline V gene (reference sequence). This CDR3 contains 18 residues. Sequenced here: CD4+ or CD8+ T cells sorted from blood, sampled in a trial of the OX40 agonist ivuxolimab. The chain uses TRBV5-4 and TRBJ2-7, with TRBD1 matching over 7 bases. This receptor was identified in an adult with an advanced solid tumor such as melanoma, head and neck, liver or kidney cancer. CDR3 DNA sequence: TGTGCCAGCAGCATACAACAGGGGACATGGATCCGGTCTTACGAGCAGTACTTC. This codes for CASSIQQGTWIRSYEQYF.